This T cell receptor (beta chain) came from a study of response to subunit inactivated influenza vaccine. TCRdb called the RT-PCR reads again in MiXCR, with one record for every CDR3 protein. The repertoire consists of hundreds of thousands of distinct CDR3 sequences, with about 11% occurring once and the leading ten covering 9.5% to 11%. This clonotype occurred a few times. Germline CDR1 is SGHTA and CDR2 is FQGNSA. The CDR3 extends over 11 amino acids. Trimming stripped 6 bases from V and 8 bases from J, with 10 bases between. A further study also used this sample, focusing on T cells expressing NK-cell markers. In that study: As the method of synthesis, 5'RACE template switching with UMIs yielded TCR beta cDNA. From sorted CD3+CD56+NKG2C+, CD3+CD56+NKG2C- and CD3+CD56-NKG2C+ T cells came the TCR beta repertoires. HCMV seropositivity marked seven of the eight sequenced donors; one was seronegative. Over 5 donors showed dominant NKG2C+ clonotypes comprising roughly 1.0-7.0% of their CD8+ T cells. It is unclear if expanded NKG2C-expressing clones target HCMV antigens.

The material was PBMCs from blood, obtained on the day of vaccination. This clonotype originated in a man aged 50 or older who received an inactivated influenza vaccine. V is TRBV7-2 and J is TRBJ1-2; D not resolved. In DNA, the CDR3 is TGTGCCAGCAGAGGCCCCGGGGGCTACACCTTC. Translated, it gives CASRGPGGYTF.